A single sample gave rise to the 21 T cell receptor beta chains below, sequenced in a study of CD8 T cells in ankylosing spondylitis. TCRdb re-analysed the 5' RACE reads in MiXCR, keeping a single row per CDR3 protein. The data show approximately 42,000 distinct CDR3 sequences, roughly 11% seen once. Sequenced: blood, either unsorted or a sorted T cell fraction (not recorded which). These receptors all come from a male donor with ankylosing spondylitis or in good health (not recorded which).

This clonotype was counted many times. The V and J genes are TRBV12-3 or TRBV12-4 and TRBJ2-5; perhaps TRBD2 as D (5 bases). This CDR3 comprises 15 residues. Trimming took 1 base from V and 5 from J, leaving 14 bases between them. This CDR3 reads CASSLGLEEGETQYF. CDR3 DNA: TGTGCCAGCAGTTTAGGCCTAGAAGAGGGCGAGACCCAGTACTTC.

This clonotype was seen a handful of times. The chain joins TRBV2 to TRBJ2-2; D might be TRBD1 or TRBD2, each matching 5 bases. The germline CDR1 and CDR2 sequences are SNHLY and FYNNEI. V lost 3 bases and J lost 1, with 9 bases in between. This CDR3 spans 15 amino acids. For the CDR3, the DNA is TGTGCCAGCAGTGAGGGACGGATGAACACCGGGGAGCTGTTTTTT. Protein product: CASSEGRMNTGELFF. Full variable domain (outside the CDR3, taken from reference TRBV2 and TRBJ2-2): EPEVTQTPSHQVTQMGQEVILRCVPISNHLYFYWYRQILGQKVEFLVSFYNNEISEKSEIFDDQFSVERPDGSNFTLKIRSTKLEDSAMYFCASSEGRMNTGELFFGEGSRLTVL.

This clonotype was recorded at least ten times. The chain joins TRBV6-4 to TRBJ1-6, with TRBD1 matching over 9 bases. CDR3 size: 14 residues. The germline gives CDR1 MRHNA, CDR2 SNTAGT. The ends lost 10 bases at V and 9 bases at J; junction bases unmatched: 10. The CDR3 reads CATLTGGIGSPLHF. Written as DNA, the CDR3 is TGTGCCACCCTAACAGGGGGCATTGGTTCACCCCTCCACTTT.

This clonotype was detected many times. This chain joins TRBV5-1 and TRBJ1-1, with 8 positions matching TRBD1. The length of the CDR3 is 11 residues. The germline CDR1 and CDR2 sequences are SGHRS and YFSETQ. With 3 bases clipped from V and 11 bases from J, the junction kept 3 bases outside the gene matches. The CDR3 DNA sequence: TGCGCCAGCAGCTCAGGGGGCTCTGCTTTCTTT. It is translated as CASSSGGSAFF.

J is TRBJ1-1 and V is TRBV7-2; 7 bases agree with TRBD1. The junction had 6 bases not matched to a gene; V was cut back by 1 base and J by 4 bases. CDR1 is SGHTA, CDR2 FQGNSA, per germline. This CDR3 has 15 amino acids. The CDR3 DNA is TGTGCCAGCAGCTTAGTAACAGGGGTGAGCACTGAAGCTTTCTTT. Protein: CASSLVTGVSTEAFF.

This clonotype was counted ten times or more. The V call is TRBV20-1, the J call TRBJ2-2; D unresolved. Germline CDR1 and CDR2: DFQATT and SNEGSKA (reference sequence). CDR3 length: 13 residues. V was pared by 3 bases and J by 1 base, with 6 bases between. CDR3 DNA: TGCAGTGCTAGGGTATGGAACACCGGGGAGCTGTTTTTT. Its protein is CSARVWNTGELFF.

CDR3 sequence reads: CASSLEGQGNQPQHF. CDR3 coding DNA: TGCGCCAGCAGCTTGGAGGGACAGGGCAATCAGCCCCAGCATTTT. The chain has TRBV5-1 and TRBJ1-5, with TRBD1 identical over 8 bases. Unmatched junction bases numbered 1, after V lost 0 bases and J lost 2 bases. The CDR3 is 15 residues long. Per germline, CDR1 SGHRS and CDR2 YFSETQ.

This clonotype was found many times. This chain joins TRBV12-3 or TRBV12-4 and TRBJ1-1; D remains unclear. The CDR3 contains 14 residues. Trimming stripped 6 bases from V and 3 bases from J, with 14 bases between. CDR3 amino acids: CASSTHYMDTEAFF. CDR3 coding DNA: TGTGCCAGCAGCACTCATTACATGGACACTGAAGCTTTCTTT.

This clonotype showed up many times. The rearrangement uses TRBV29-1 and TRBJ2-5; no clear D gene. The V end lost 6 bases, the J end lost 5 bases, and 22 bases lay between the germline ends. Germline lookup yields CDR1 SQVTM and CDR2 ANQGSEA. The CDR3 loop spans 15 amino acids. CDR3 nucleotides: TGCAGCGTCGAGCCATTTCAGCGAACTGGGGAGACCCAGTACTTC. It is translated as CSVEPFQRTGETQYF.

This clonotype has ten or more counts. V is TRBV7-8 and J is TRBJ2-7, with TRBD1 matching over 7 bases. V shed 0 bases, J shed 2 bases, and the junction held 1 base outside the gene matches. CDR1 and CDR2 from the germline V gene are SGHVS and FQNEAQ. The CDR3 covers 14 residues. The CDR3 sequence is CASSLATGPYEQYF. In DNA form, the CDR3 reads TGTGCCAGCAGCTTAGCGACAGGGCCCTACGAGCAGTACTTC.

This clonotype has at least ten counts. The chain couples TRBV5-1 to TRBJ2-7; a weak D match, TRBD2 (6 bases). Germline-derived CDR1 and CDR2 are SGHRS and YFSETQ. Between the trimmed V and J ends, which lost 4 bases and 3 bases, there was a span of 17 bases. The CDR3 is 15 amino acids. CDR3 nucleotides: TGCGCCAGCAGCCCGGGACTCTCTAGGGACTACGAGCAGTACTTC. Translated: CASSPGLSRDYEQYF.

The gene calls are TRBV3-1 and TRBJ1-3; no clear D. CDR3 length: 16 amino acids. Trimming pared 3 bases from V and 0 bases from J, leaving 12 bases between. Germline V gene data show CDR1 as LGHDT and CDR2 as YNNKEL (reference sequence). The CDR3: CASSHHETYSGNTIYF. CDR3 bases: TGTGCCAGCAGCCATCACGAGACATACTCTGGAAACACCATATATTTT.

By share, this clonotype ranks as medium-sized. The rearrangement joins TRBV5-1 to TRBJ2-7; tentatively, D is TRBD1 or TRBD2 (7 bases each). CDR1 SGHRS and CDR2 YFSETQ come from the germline V gene. This CDR3 is built from 16 residues. The ends were cut back, 3 bases at V and 0 bases at J, with 16 bases in the middle. The CDR3 loop reads CASSWEGQQSSYEQYF. CDR3 in DNA: TGCGCCAGCAGCTGGGAGGGACAGCAAAGCTCCTACGAGCAGTACTTC.

Ten or more counts support this clonotype. The chain joins TRBV5-1 to TRBJ2-1, with D uncertain. Germline CDR1 SGHRS, CDR2 YFSETQ. V lost 1 base to trimming and J lost 0 bases, with 8 bases between them. CDR3 length equals 15 residues. In DNA form, the CDR3 reads TGCGCCAGCAGCTTGCAGCGCACCTCCTACAATGAGCAGTTCTTC. Its translation: CASSLQRTSYNEQFF.

The sample holds a few counts of this clonotype. The chain employs TRBV27 and TRBJ2-7, with 12 bases identical to TRBD2. The germline V gene has CDR1 MNHEY and CDR2 SMNVEV (reference sequence). With V trimmed by 5 bases and J by 0 bases, 11 bases remained unmatched. The CDR3 is made up of 18 amino acids. CDR3 region: CASSPGLAGTFSSYEQYF. CDR3 nucleotides: TGTGCCAGCAGTCCCGGACTAGCGGGGACTTTTAGCTCCTACGAGCAGTACTTC.

The chain links TRBV7-2 to TRBJ2-3; 12 nucleotides match TRBD2. In germline, CDR1 is SGHTA, CDR2 FQGNSA. With 5 bases clipped from V and 0 bases from J, the junction kept 3 bases outside the gene matches. This CDR3 comprises 16 residues. The chain's CDR3 is CASSRLAGDSTDTQYF. The CDR3 DNA follows: TGTGCCAGCAGCCGACTAGCGGGGGATAGCACAGATACGCAGTATTTT.

The rearrangement joins TRBV19 to TRBJ1-1; the D gene is possibly TRBD1 (5 bases). The V gene's germline CDR1 is LNHDA and CDR2 SQIVND (reference sequence). This CDR3 is built from 13 residues. Trimming took off 7 bases at V and 5 bases at J, with 14 bases between the two ends. CDR3 region: CASTQGGGTEAFF. CDR3 nucleotides: TGTGCCAGTACGCAGGGAGGTGGGACTGAAGCTTTCTTT.

This clonotype occurred many times. The gene calls are TRBV5-1 and TRBJ2-2; 9 bases match TRBD1. J was trimmed by 4 bases and V by 7 bases; bases with no gene match: 8. Germline values: CDR1 SGHRS, CDR2 YFSETQ. This CDR3 contains 15 residues. CDR3 DNA: TGCGCCAGCCTCTCGTCACAGGGGGCCACCGGGGAGCTGTTTTTT. Amino acids: CASLSSQGATGELFF.

This clonotype was seen a handful of times. The chain uses TRBV20-1 and TRBJ2-5, with D tentatively TRBD1 (5 bases). CDR1 and CDR2 from the germline V gene are DFQATT and SNEGSKA (reference sequence). The length of the CDR3 is 12 residues. The V end was cut by 3 bases, the J end by 5 bases, with 10 bases between. CDR3 sequence reads: CSASGARETQYF. CDR3 in DNA: TGCAGTGCTAGTGGGGCTCGGGAGACCCAGTACTTC.

There are many counts of this clonotype. J is TRBJ2-1 and V is TRBV5-6; 8 positions agree with TRBD1. With 4 bases clipped from V and 1 base from J, the junction kept 7 bases outside the gene matches. Germline loops: CDR1 SGHDT, CDR2 YYEEEE. CDR3 length: 16 residues. As DNA, the CDR3 is TGTGCCAGCAGCCCATGGGACAGGACTTCCTACAATGAGCAGTTCTTC. This codes for CASSPWDRTSYNEQFF.

This clonotype was detected many times. The J gene is TRBJ2-1, the V gene TRBV11-1, with TRBD2 matching 11 bases. This CDR3 contains 14 residues. V shed 1 base, J shed 9 bases, and the junction held 2 bases outside the gene matches. Looked up from germline, CDR1 is SGHAT and CDR2 is FQDESV (reference sequence). CDR3: CASSLVGTSGEQFF. CDR3 sequence (DNA): TGTGCCAGCAGCTTAGTTGGGACTAGCGGTGAGCAGTTCTTC.